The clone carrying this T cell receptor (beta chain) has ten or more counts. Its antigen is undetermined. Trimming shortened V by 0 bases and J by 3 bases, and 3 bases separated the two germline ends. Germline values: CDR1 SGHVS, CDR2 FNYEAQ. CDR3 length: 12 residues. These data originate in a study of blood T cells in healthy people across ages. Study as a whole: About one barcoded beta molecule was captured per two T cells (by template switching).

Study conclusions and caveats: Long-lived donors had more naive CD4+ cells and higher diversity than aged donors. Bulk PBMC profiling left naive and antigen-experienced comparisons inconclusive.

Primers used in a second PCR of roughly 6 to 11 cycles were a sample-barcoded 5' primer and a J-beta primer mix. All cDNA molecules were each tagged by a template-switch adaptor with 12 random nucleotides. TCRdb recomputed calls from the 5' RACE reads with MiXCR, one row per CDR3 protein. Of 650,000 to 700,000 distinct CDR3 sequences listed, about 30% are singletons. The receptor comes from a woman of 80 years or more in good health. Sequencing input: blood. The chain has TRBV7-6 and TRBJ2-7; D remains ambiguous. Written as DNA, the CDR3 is TGTGCCAGCAGCTTAGCGAACTACGAGCAGTACTTC. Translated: CASSLANYEQYF.